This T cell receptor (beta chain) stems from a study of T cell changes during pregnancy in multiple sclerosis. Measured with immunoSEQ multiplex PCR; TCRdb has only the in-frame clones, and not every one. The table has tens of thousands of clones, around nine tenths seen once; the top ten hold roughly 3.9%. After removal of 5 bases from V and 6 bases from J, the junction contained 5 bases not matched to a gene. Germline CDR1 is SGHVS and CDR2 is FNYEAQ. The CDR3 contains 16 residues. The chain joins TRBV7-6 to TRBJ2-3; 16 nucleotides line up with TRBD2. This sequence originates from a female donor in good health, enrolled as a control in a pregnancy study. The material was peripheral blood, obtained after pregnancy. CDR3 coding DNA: TGTGCCAGCAGCCCGGGACTAGCGGGGGGGTTTGATACGCAGTATTTT. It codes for CASSPGLAGGFDTQYF.